This section outlines one T cell receptor (beta chain) sequence together with its context. TCRdb's table, derived via immunoSEQ multiplex PCR, lists solely in-frame clones and lacks some. The sample contains 95,000 to 150,000 clones, roughly 89% of which appear only once. The data originate from a study of blood T cell repertoires in COVID-19. Study context: PBMCs, B-cell-depleted T cells, or T cells were the source of the cDNA or gDNA that made up the material.

This receptor was identified in a woman aged 30 to 39 who had recovered from COVID-19. Material: PBMCs or T cells enriched from blood (not recorded which).

CDR3 DNA: TGTGCCAGCAGCCAAGGGGTGGGGAGGGGAAGGGCCACTGAAGCTTTCTTT. Translated: CASSQGVGRGRATEAFF. The V call is TRBV14, the J call TRBJ1-1; D is possibly TRBD1 (5 bases). Germline CDR1 and CDR2: SGHDN and FVKESK. The V end was cut by 1 base, the J end by 4 bases, with 19 bases between. The CDR3 runs to 17 residues.